Following are 19 T cell receptor beta chains from one sample sequenced in a study of T cell repertoires in cytomegalovirus infection. MiXCR was run by TCRdb on the reads, yielding one entry per CDR3 protein. The sample has some 390,000 distinct CDR3 sequences, 15% to 20% seen once. The specimen was PBMCs. These receptors were taken from a human donor in good health (CMV status not recorded). Some clones in this sample may be carry-over from other donors' samples.

This chain joins TRBV24-1 and TRBJ1-1; the match to TRBD1 covers 7 bases. CDR1 and CDR2 (germline): KGHDR, SFDVKD. Trimming removed 3 bases from V and 5 bases from J; junction bases left unmatched: 8. CDR3 length: 15 residues. In nucleotides, the CDR3 is TGTGCCACCAGTGATCCCAGTATGGACAGGACTGAAGCTTTCTTT. Protein: CATSDPSMDRTEAFF.

This clonotype was seen at least ten times. The J gene is TRBJ1-5, the V gene TRBV7-2; D gene ambiguous. Per the germline V gene, CDR1 is SGHTA and CDR2 is FQGNSA. V was clipped by 2 bases and J by 3 bases, with 5 bases between them. The CDR3 totals 13 residues. The CDR3 is CASSLWDNQPQHF. The DNA of the CDR3 is TGTGCCAGCAGCTTATGGGACAATCAGCCCCAGCATTTT.

This clonotype was detected ten times or more. The rearrangement joins TRBV7-2 to TRBJ2-5; D remains unclear. With 8 bases removed from V and 4 bases from J, the gap between germline ends came to 11 bases. The CDR3 spans 12 residues. CDR1 is SGHTA, CDR2 FQGNSA, per germline. The CDR3 nucleotides read TGTGCCAGCGGCGCCGGTGCAGAGACCCAGTACTTC. The encoded protein is CASGAGAETQYF.

This clonotype was counted ten times or more. This chain joins TRBV7-6 and TRBJ1-5, with D perhaps TRBD1 (5 bases). The germline V gene has CDR1 SGHVS and CDR2 FNYEAQ. The V and J ends lost 5 bases and 7 bases respectively, with 18 bases between them. The CDR3 extends over 15 amino acids. The CDR3 loop is CASSRGTGSRQPQHF. Here the CDR3 DNA reads TGTGCCAGCAGCCGAGGGACGGGTTCCCGACAGCCCCAGCATTTT.

V and J are TRBV28 and TRBJ1-2; a possible D gene is TRBD1 (6 bases). The V end was cut by 5 bases, the J end by 0 bases, with 16 bases between. CDR3 size: 16 residues. Germline V lookup: CDR1 MDHEN, CDR2 SYDVKM. The CDR3 loop reads CASSQQGGVANYGYTF. CDR3 DNA sequence: TGTGCCAGCAGTCAACAGGGAGGGGTAGCTAACTATGGCTACACCTTC.

This sequence joins TRBV15 and TRBJ2-3; maybe TRBD1 (5 bases). V lost 1 base and J 0 bases, leaving 11 bases between the germline ends. CDR1 and CDR2 (germline): LNHNV, YYDKDF (reference sequence). The CDR3 extends over 16 amino acids. The CDR3 loop reads CATSRGAGLSTDTQYF. In DNA form, the CDR3 reads TGTGCCACCAGCAGAGGGGCAGGGCTCAGCACAGATACGCAGTATTTT.

The chain links TRBV20-1 to TRBJ2-3; D is perhaps TRBD1 (6 bases). The V end lost 8 bases, the J end lost 1 base, and 10 bases lay between the germline ends. The germline gives CDR1 DFQATT, CDR2 SNEGSKA (reference sequence). The CDR3 is made up of 12 amino acids. The CDR3 here is CSYEGGTDTQYF. The CDR3 DNA is TGCAGTTACGAGGGGGGCACAGATACGCAGTATTTT.

The genes are TRBV12-3 or TRBV12-4 and TRBJ2-5; D remains unclear. CDR3 length: 13 residues. The V and J ends lost 1 base and 5 bases respectively, with 8 bases between them. CDR3 region: CASSLGAMETQYF. Here the CDR3 DNA reads TGTGCCAGCAGTTTAGGGGCCATGGAGACCCAGTACTTC.

The genes are TRBV2 and TRBJ1-2, with D possibly matching TRBD1 (6 bases). The V end lost 5 bases, the J end lost 6 bases, and 13 bases lay between the germline ends. There are 13 residues in the CDR3. Germline CDR1 SNHLY, CDR2 FYNNEI. The CDR3 sequence: CASSLTGIDGYTF. The CDR3 bases are TGTGCCAGCAGTCTTACAGGGATAGATGGCTACACCTTC.

The gene calls are TRBV12-3 or TRBV12-4 and TRBJ1-2; 9 positions match TRBD1. The V gene end was trimmed by 3 bases and the J gene end by 6 bases; junction bases not matched to a gene: 8. The CDR3 consists of 15 residues. The CDR3 nucleotides are TGTGCCAGCAGTTTGAGGGACAGGGATGGGGATGGCTACACCTTC. Its translation: CASSLRDRDGDGYTF.

This clonotype turned up a few times. This rearrangement joins TRBV20-1 to TRBJ1-2; D gene ambiguous. The CDR3 loop spans 15 amino acids. Trimming shortened V by 1 base and J by 0 bases, and 12 bases separated the two germline ends. CDR1 and CDR2 from the germline V gene are DFQATT and SNEGSKA (reference sequence). For the CDR3, the DNA is TGCAGTGCTAGAGTGGAGTTACTAGCTAACTATGGCTACACCTTC. Its translation is CSARVELLANYGYTF.

In this sample, this clonotype turned up a few times. The chain is built from TRBV3-1 and TRBJ1-5; D perhaps matches TRBD1 (6 bases). Trimming removed 3 bases from V and 1 base from J, with 7 bases in between. Per the germline V gene, CDR1 is LGHDT and CDR2 is YNNKEL (reference sequence). CDR3 length equals 14 residues. The CDR3, as DNA: TGTGCCAGCAGCCACAGGGGAAGCAATCAGCCCCAGCATTTT. Amino acid sequence: CASSHRGSNQPQHF.

This clonotype was observed at least ten times. The chain joins TRBV7-8 to TRBJ1-2, with 10 bases lining up with TRBD1. V lost 0 bases and J lost 4; bases outside the gene matches: 8. The CDR3 contains 17 residues. Germline loops: CDR1 SGHVS, CDR2 FQNEAQ. CDR3 region: CASSLADWDRGGYGYTF. The CDR3 DNA reads as TGTGCCAGCAGCTTAGCGGACTGGGACAGGGGCGGCTATGGCTACACCTTC.

This clonotype was counted many times. The V and J genes are TRBV6-1 and TRBJ2-3; 11 nucleotides line up with TRBD2. The CDR3 consists of 16 residues. V lost 2 bases to trimming and J lost 5 bases; unmatched junction nucleotides: 6. Germline-derived CDR1 and CDR2 are MNHNS and SASEGT. In nucleotides, the CDR3 is TGTGCCAGCAGTGAATTAGCGGGAGGGCCTCAAGATACGCAGTATTTT. Residues: CASSELAGGPQDTQYF.

This clonotype was detected many times. V and J are TRBV7-2 and TRBJ1-3; D is uncertain. Germline V gene sequence: CDR1 SGHTA, CDR2 FQGNSA. V was trimmed by 1 base and J by 4 bases, leaving 14 bases between them. The length of the CDR3 is 16 residues. CDR3 loop: CASSLEWVGSGNTIYF. The CDR3 bases are TGTGCCAGCAGCTTAGAGTGGGTTGGGAGCGGAAACACCATATATTTT.

This clonotype came up many times. This rearrangement joins TRBV12-5 to TRBJ2-2, with D possibly being TRBD1 (6 bases). Germline V gene sequence: CDR1 LGHNT, CDR2 FRNRAP. The CDR3 loop spans 13 amino acids. V dropped 7 bases and J dropped 6 bases, with 12 bases sitting between them. The CDR3 coding sequence is TGTGCTAGTGCAGGGGTTTCGTCCGGGGAGCTGTTTTTT. This sequence encodes CASAGVSSGELFF.

This clonotype has only a few counts. V gene TRBV4-1 combines with J gene TRBJ1-3; tentative D call: TRBD1 (5 bases). Trimming took off 0 bases at V and 2 bases at J, with 8 bases between the two ends. CDR3 size: 15 residues. Looked up from germline, CDR1 is MGHRA and CDR2 is YSYEKL. This chain's CDR3 is CASSQDGAAGNTIYF. In nucleotides, the CDR3 is TGCGCCAGCAGCCAAGATGGGGCAGCTGGAAACACCATATATTTT.

This clonotype was detected a few times. V is TRBV7-9 and J is TRBJ2-5, with 8 bases fitting TRBD2. Trimming took 8 bases from V and 1 from J; bases not matched to a gene: 9. The length of the CDR3 is 15 residues. CDR1 is SEHNR, CDR2 FQNEAQ, per germline (reference sequence). The CDR3 here is CASGKTGGVQETQYF. The CDR3 coding sequence is TGTGCCAGCGGGAAAACGGGGGGGGTCCAAGAGACCCAGTACTTC.

The chain employs TRBV11-2 and TRBJ2-1; tentative D call: TRBD1 (6 bases). The CDR3 contains 16 residues. Trimming removed 4 bases from V and 0 bases from J, with 13 bases in between. Germline CDR1 reads SGHAT; CDR2 reads FQNNGV. The CDR3 reads CASSSPGGLSYNEQFF. As DNA, the CDR3 is TGTGCCAGCAGCTCCCCTGGGGGCCTCTCCTACAATGAGCAGTTCTTC.